At least ten counts were recorded for the clone carrying this T cell receptor beta chain. Its antigen is not known. The data stem from a study of neurological immune-mediated disorders. Study overall: The study included around 35 multiple sclerosis patients, around 31 relapsing-remitting and 3 secondary progressive. Study observations and caveats: Levels of TCR clonal expansion peaked in HTLV-1-associated myelopathy and reached their lowest in multiple sclerosis, under those of healthy controls.

A 10-nucleotide random UMI tagged transcripts in template-switch 5'RACE cDNA synthesis. Using its own MiXCR run on the 5' RACE reads, TCRdb lists one record per CDR3 protein. Counted here are around 65,000 distinct CDR3 sequences, about 5% occurring once; the ten biggest clones make up about 5.3%. 2 million PBMCs stored at -80 C were the source of the unsorted libraries. Specimen: PBMCs. The sequence came from a human donor with multiple sclerosis. The donor label of this sample is uncertain.

The CDR3 coding sequence is TGCGCCAGCAGTCAACCCGGACTAGCGGCATACTCCTACGAGCAGTACTTC. Its translation is CASSQPGLAAYSYEQYF. The chain uses TRBV5-1 and TRBJ2-7, with 10 bases fitting TRBD2. The CDR3 extends over 17 amino acids. CDR1 SGHRS and CDR2 YFSETQ come from the germline V gene. The J segment lost 0 bases and the V segment lost 5 bases, leaving 11 bases of the junction unmatched.